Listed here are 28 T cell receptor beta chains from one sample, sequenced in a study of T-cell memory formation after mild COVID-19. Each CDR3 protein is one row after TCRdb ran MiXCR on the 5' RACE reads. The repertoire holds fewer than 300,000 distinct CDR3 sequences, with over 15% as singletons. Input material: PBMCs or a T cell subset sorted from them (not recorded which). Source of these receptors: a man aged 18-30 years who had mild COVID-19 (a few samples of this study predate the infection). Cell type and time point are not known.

This chain's CDR3 is CASSLLAAGREAFF. The CDR3 DNA is TGTGCCAGCAGTTTATTGGCGGCAGGGAGGGAAGCTTTCTTT. V gene TRBV27 combines with J gene TRBJ1-1; TRBD1 might be the D (5 bases). The CDR3 sequence is 14 residues long. CDR1 MNHEY and CDR2 SMNVEV come from the germline V gene (reference sequence). V was cut by 1 base and J by 8 bases, with 14 bases left in between.

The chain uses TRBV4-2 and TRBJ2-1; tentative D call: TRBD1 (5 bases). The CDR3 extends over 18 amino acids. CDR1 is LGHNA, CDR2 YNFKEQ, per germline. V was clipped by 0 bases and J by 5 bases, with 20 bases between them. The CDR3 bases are TGTGCCAGCAGCCAAGAGTTGCAGGGTCGTATTGGGGACAATGAGCAGTTCTTC. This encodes CASSQELQGRIGDNEQFF.

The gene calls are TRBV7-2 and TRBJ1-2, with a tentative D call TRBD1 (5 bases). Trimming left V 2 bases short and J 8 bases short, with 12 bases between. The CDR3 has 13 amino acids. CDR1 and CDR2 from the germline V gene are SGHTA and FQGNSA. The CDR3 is CASSLQGLRGYTF. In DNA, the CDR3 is TGTGCCAGCAGCTTACAGGGTCTTCGGGGCTACACCTTC.

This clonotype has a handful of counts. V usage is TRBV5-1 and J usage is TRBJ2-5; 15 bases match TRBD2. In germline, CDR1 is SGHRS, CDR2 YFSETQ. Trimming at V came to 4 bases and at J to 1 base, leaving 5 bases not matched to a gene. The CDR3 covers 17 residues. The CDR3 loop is CASSPGTSGGIQETQYF. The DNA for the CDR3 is TGCGCCAGCAGCCCTGGGACTAGCGGGGGGATCCAAGAGACCCAGTACTTC.

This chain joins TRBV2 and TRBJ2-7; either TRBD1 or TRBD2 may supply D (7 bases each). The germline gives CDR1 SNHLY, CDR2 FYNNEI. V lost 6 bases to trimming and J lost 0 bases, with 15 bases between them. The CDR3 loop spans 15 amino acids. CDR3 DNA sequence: TGTGCCAGCAGGGGGGAGGGGACAGCCTCCTACGAGCAGTACTTC. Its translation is CASRGEGTASYEQYF.

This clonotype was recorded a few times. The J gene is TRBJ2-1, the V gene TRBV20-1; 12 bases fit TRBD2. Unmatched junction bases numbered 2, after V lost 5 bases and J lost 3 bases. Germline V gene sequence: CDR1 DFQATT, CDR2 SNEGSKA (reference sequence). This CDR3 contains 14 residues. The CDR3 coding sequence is TGCAGTGCTCCGACTAGCGGGGGCTACAATGAGCAGTTCTTC. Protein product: CSAPTSGGYNEQFF.

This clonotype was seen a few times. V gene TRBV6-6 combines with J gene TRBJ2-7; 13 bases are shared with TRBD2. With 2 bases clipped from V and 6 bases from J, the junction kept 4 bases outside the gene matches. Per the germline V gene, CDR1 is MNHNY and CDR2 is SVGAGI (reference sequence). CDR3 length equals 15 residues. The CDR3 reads CASSYILAGGREQYF. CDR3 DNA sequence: TGTGCCAGCAGTTACATACTAGCGGGGGGGCGCGAGCAGTACTTC.

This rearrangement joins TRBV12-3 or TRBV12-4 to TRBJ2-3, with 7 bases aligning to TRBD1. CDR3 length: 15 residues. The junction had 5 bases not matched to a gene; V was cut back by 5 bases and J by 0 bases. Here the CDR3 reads CASSPTGASTDTQYF. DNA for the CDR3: TGTGCCAGCAGTCCCACAGGGGCTAGCACAGATACGCAGTATTTT.

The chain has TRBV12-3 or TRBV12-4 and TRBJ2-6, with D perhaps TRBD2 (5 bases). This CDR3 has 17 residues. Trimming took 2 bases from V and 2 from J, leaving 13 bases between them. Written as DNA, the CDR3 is TGTGCCAGCAGTTTACCCCCTCACGGGGCTGGGGCCAACGTCCTGACTTTC. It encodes CASSLPPHGAGANVLTF.

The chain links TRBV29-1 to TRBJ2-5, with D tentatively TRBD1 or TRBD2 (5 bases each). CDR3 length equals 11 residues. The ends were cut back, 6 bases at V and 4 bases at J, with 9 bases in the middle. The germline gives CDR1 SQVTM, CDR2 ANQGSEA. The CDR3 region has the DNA TGCAGCGTGGGGGAGCGAGAGACCCAGTACTTC. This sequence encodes CSVGERETQYF. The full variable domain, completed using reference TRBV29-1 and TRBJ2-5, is SAVISQKPSRDICQRGTSLTIQCQVDSQVTMMFWYRQQPGQSLTLIATANQGSEATYESGFVIDKFPISRPNLTFSTLTVSNMSPEDSSIYLCSVGERETQYFGPGTRLLVL.

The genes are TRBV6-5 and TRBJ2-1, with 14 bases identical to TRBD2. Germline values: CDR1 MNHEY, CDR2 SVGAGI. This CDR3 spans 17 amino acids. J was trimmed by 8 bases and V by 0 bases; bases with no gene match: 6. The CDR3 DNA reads TGTGCCAGCAGTTACTCGAAGACTAGCGGGGGGGTCGATGAGCAGTTCTTC. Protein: CASSYSKTSGGVDEQFF.

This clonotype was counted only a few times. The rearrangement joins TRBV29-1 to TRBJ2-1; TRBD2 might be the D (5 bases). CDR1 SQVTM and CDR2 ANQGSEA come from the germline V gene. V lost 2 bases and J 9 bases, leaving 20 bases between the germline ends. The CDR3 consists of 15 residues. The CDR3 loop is CSVERELVVWVEQFF. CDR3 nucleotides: TGCAGCGTTGAAAGGGAACTAGTCGTCTGGGTTGAGCAGTTCTTC.

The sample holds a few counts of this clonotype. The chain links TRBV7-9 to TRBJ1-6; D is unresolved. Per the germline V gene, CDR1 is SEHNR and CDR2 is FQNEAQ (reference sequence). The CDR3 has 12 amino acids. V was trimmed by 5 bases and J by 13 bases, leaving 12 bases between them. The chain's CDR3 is CASSLRITPLHF. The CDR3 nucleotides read TGTGCCAGCAGCCTACGGATTACTCCCCTCCACTTT.

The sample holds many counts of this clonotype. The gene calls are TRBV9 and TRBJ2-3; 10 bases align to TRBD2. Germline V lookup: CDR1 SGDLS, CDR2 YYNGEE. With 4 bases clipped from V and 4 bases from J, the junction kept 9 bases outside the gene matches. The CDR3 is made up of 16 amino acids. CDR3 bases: TGTGCCAGCAGCTTATGGCCAAGCGGGGGGGCAGATACGCAGTATTTT. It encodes CASSLWPSGGADTQYF.

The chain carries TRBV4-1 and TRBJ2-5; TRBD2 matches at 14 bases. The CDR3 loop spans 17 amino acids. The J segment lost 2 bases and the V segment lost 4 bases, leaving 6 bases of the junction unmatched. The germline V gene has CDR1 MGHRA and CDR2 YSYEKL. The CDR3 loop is CASSRYGLAGGQETQYF. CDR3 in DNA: TGCGCCAGCAGCCGATACGGACTAGCGGGGGGACAAGAGACCCAGTACTTC.

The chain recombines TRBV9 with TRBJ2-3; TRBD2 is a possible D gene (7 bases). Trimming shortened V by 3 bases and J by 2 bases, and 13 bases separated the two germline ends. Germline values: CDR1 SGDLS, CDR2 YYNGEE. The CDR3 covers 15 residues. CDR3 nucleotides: TGTGCCAGCAGCGAGGGGGGGGCTGACACAGATACGCAGTATTTT. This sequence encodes CASSEGGADTDTQYF.

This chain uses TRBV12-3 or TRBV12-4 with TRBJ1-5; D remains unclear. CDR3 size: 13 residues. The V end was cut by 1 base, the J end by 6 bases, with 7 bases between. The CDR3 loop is CASSLDQVQPQHF. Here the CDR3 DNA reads TGTGCCAGCAGTTTAGATCAGGTTCAGCCCCAGCATTTT.

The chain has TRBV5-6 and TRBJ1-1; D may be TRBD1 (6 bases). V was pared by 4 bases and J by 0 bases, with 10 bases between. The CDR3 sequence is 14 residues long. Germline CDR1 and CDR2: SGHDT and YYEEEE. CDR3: CASSPGDLNTEAFF. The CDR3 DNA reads TGTGCCAGCAGCCCAGGGGATTTGAACACTGAAGCTTTCTTT.

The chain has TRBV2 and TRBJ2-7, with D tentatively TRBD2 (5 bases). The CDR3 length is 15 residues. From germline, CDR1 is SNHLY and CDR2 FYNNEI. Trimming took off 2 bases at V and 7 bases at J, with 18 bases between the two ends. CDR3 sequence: CASSEQHPNRGEQYF. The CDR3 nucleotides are TGTGCCAGCAGTGAACAGCATCCGAATCGAGGGGAGCAGTACTTC.

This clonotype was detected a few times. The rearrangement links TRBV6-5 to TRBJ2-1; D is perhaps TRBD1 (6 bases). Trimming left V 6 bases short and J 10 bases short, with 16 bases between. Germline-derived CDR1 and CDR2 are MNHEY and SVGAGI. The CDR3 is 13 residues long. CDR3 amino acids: CASSITGSPEQFF. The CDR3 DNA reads TGTGCCAGCAGCATCACAGGGAGCCCCGAGCAGTTCTTC.

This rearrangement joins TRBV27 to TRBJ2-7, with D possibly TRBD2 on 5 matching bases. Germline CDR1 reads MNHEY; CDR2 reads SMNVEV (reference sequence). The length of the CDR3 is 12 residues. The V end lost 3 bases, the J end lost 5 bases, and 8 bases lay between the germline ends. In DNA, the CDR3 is TGTGCCAGCAGTTTTGAGGGCCACGAGCAGTACTTC. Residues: CASSFEGHEQYF.

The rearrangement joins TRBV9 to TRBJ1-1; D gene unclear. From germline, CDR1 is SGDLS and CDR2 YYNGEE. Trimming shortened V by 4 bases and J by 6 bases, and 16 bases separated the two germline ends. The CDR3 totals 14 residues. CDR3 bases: TGTGCCAGCAGCTTGTATCAGACACAATCTGAAGCTTTCTTT. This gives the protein CASSLYQTQSEAFF.

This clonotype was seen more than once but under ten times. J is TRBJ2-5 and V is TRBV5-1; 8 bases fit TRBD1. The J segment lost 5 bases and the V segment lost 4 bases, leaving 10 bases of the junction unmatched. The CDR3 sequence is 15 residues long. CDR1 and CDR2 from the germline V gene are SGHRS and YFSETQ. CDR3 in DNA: TGCGCCAGCAGCCAGACAGGGGAGGTTGCGGAGACCCAGTACTTC. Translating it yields CASSQTGEVAETQYF.

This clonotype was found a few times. The CDR3 bases are TGCGCCAGCAGGCCCTCTCAAAACACTGAAGCTTTCTTT. This sequence encodes CASRPSQNTEAFF. The chain recombines TRBV5-1 with TRBJ1-1; no definite D call. Germline CDR1 SGHRS, CDR2 YFSETQ. Trimming cost V 5 bases and J 2 bases, with 10 bases left between them. CDR3 length equals 13 residues.

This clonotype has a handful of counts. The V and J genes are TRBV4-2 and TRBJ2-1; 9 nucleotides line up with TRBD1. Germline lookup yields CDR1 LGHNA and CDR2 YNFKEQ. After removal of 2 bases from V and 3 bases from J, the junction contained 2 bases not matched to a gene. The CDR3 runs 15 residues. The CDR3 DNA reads TGTGCCAGCAGCCAATGGGACAGGGACTACAATGAGCAGTTCTTC. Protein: CASSQWDRDYNEQFF.

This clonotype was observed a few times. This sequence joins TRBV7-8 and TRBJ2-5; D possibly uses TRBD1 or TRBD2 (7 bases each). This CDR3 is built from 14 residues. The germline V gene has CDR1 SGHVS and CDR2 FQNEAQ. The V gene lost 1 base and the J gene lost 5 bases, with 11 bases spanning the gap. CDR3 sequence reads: CASSLVRGGETQYF. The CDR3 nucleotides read TGTGCCAGCAGCTTAGTCAGGGGGGGGGAGACCCAGTACTTC.

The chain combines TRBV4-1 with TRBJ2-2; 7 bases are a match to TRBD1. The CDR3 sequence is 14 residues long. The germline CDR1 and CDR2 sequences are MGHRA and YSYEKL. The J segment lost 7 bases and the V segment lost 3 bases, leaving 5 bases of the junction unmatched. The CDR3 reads CASSHQGEIGELFF. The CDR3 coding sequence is TGCGCCAGCAGCCATCAGGGGGAGATCGGGGAGCTGTTTTTT.

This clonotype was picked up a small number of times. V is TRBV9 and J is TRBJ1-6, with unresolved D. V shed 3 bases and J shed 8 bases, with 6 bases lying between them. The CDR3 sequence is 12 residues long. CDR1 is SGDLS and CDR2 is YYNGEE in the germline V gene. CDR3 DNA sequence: TGTGCCAGCAGCGGGAGAGATTCACCCCTCCACTTT. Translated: CASSGRDSPLHF. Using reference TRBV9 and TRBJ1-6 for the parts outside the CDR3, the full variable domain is DSGVTQTPKHLITATGQRVTLRCSPRSGDLSVYWYQQSLDQGLQFLIQYYNGEERAKGNILERFSAQQFPDLHSELNLSSLELGDSALYFCASSGRDSPLHFGNGTRLTVT.